The clone carrying this T cell receptor beta chain was seen ten or more times. Other DNA sequences in the sample encode the same CDR3. Assay runs were performed at deep level. The method was immunoSEQ multiplex PCR; TCRdb's version includes in-frame clones alone and lacks a portion of them. The sample records some 690,000 clones, 80% to 95% being singletons. This specimen comes from a study of shared clonotypes between healthy human individuals. The CDR3 is 12 residues long. Germline CDR1 and CDR2: LNHNV and YYDKDF (reference sequence). V dropped 0 bases and J dropped 4 bases, with 1 base sitting between them.

This TCR was sampled from a man aged 18 to 35 in good health. Some clones in this sample may be carry-over from other donors' samples. The sequenced sample consisted of memory CD8+ T cells from PBMCs. The subset was: CD45RO+ cells pooled with CCR7-negative TemRA cells. The V gene is TRBV15, the J gene TRBJ2-1; D call uncertain. The CDR3 DNA is TGTGCCACCAGCAGAGATTACAATGAGCAGTTCTTC. Encoded protein: CATSRDYNEQFF.